This T cell receptor (delta chain) was identified during a study of delta chains in infants with herpesvirus infections. As for this clone: What it recognizes is unknown.

Trimming at V came to 5 bases and at J to 0 bases, leaving 24 bases not matched to a gene. The germline CDR1 and CDR2 sequences are TSWWSYY and QGS. CDR3 length equals 20 residues. Study-level results: The public Vdelta1 clonotype appeared in about 20% of the 18 CMV-infected infants.

Gamma-chain- and delta-chain-specific primers converted PBMC RNA into TCR cDNA. TCRdb re-called the RT-PCR reads with CATT. The sample comprises about 1,300 delta-chain clones, about 35% of which are singletons, and 20% to 25% rests with the top ten. The starting material was peripheral blood, obtained at time point 1 of longitudinal follow-up. The genes are TRDV1 and TRDJ4; 7 nucleotides align to TRDD3. The source is a human donor who was a Ugandan infant, either HIV-exposed or HIV-unexposed (not recorded which). The CDR3 spells CALGSLETTTGESKARPLIF. Written as DNA, the CDR3 is TGTGCTCTTGGGTCCCTTGAGACTACGACTGGGGAGTCCAAGGCCAGACCCCTGATCTTT.